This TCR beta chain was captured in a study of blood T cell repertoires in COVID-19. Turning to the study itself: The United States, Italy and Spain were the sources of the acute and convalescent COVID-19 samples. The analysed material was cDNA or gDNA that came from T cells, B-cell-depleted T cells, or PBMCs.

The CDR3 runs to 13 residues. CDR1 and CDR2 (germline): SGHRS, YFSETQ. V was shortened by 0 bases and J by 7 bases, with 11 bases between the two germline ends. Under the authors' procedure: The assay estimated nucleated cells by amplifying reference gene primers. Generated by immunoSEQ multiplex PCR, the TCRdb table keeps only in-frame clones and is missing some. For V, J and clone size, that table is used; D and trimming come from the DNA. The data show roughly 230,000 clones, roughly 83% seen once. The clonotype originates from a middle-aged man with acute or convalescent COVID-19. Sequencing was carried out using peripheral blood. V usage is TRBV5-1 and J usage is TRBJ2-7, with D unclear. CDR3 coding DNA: TGCGCCAGCAGCTTGGATCTAGTTGGTGAGCAGTACTTC. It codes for CASSLDLVGEQYF.